This section outlines one TCR beta chain sequence together with its context. The sample originates from a study of cytomegalovirus exposure and HLA in healthy donors. The wider study: Unique TCRs from HLA-typed donors, some 85 million of them, were held in an early data release.

Germline lookup yields CDR1 LNHNV and CDR2 YYDKDF (reference sequence). The CDR3 extends over 21 amino acids. V was clipped by 0 bases and J by 2 bases, with 26 bases between them. The PCR employed 60 Vbeta primers together with 13 Jbeta primers. Per the original methods: It was a later analysis that counted about 80 million unique TCR beta chains, of which around 11 million were shared. The data were produced by immunoSEQ multiplex PCR, yet TCRdb's version contains in-frame clones alone and is incomplete. That table furnishes V, J and clone size, whereas the DNA furnished D and trimming. This table holds some 87,000 clones, roughly three quarters found once.

The chain carries TRBV15 and TRBJ1-5, with D uncertain. This clonotype was obtained from a middle-aged woman in good health and CMV-seropositive. The sample was PBMCs. CDR3 sequence (DNA): TGTGCCACCAGCAGAGATTCTTTGCTCCGGCGGGCCGAGGAGGGCAATCAGCCCCAGCATTTT. The encoded protein is CATSRDSLLRRAEEGNQPQHF. The full variable domain, in which reference TRBV15 and TRBJ1-5 provide the parts outside the CDR3, is DAMVIQNPRYQVTQFGKPVTLSCSQTLNHNVMYWYQQKSSQAPKLLFHYYDKDFNNEADTPDNFQSRRPNTSFCFLDIRSPGLGDTAMYLCATSRDSLLRRAEEGNQPQHFGDGTRLSIL.